Listed below are T cell receptor beta chains from one sample, sequenced in a study of blood T cell repertoires in COVID-19. Assay used: immunoSEQ multiplex PCR; TCRdb lists only in-frame clones, some missing. The sample includes roughly 230,000 clones, approximately 82% of them seen just once. Material for sequencing was peripheral blood. The receptors were gathered from a woman aged 80 or over with acute or convalescent COVID-19. CDR3s leave out the opening cysteine and the closing phenylalanine or tryptophan.

length,V,J,CDR3
12,TRBV28,TRBJ2-1,ASGRGGSGNEQF
18,TRBV19,TRBJ1-5,ASSTKRAGQGPYSNQPQH
13,TRBV5-1,TRBJ2-3,ASSQSGGSTDTQY
11,TRBV12-3/TRBV12-4,TRBJ1-1,ASIQSLNTEAF
13,TRBV19,TRBJ1-5,ASSIEPGGGQPQH
14,TRBV6-2/TRBV6-3,TRBJ1-4,ASSRDRAVLSEKLF
12,TRBV30,TRBJ1-6,AWVGAAYNSPLH
12,TRBV5-1,TRBJ1-6,ASSPGQRDSPLH
13,TRBV27,TRBJ1-3,ASSPRTGTGNTIY
11,TRBV7-2,TRBJ2-2,ASSSANTGELF
13,TRBV7-9,TRBJ1-3,ASSLQEGSGNTIY
15,TRBV6-6,TRBJ2-3,ASSLNSPGQSTDTQY
13,TRBV19,TRBJ1-2,ASSIGGTAGRGYT
13,TRBV6-5,TRBJ2-7,ASSYVRQGPREQY
13,TRBV18,TRBJ1-2,ASSPQTGVTYGYT
11,TRBV28,TRBJ1-5,ASSHQGGQPQH
13,TRBV19,TRBJ1-5,ASSMGGRGNQPQH
13,TRBV19,TRBJ1-1,ASSPGTGRNTEAF
12,TRBV5-1,TRBJ1-6,ASSSTGDRSPLH
17,TRBV15,TRBJ2-5,ATSRDSNRRIGLQETQY
15,TRBV11-2,TRBJ2-1,ASSLAWGGTGGYEQF
13,TRBV27,TRBJ1-1,ASRQAPTGNTEAF
11,TRBV18,TRBJ1-2,ASSATGGFGYT
13,TRBV6-5,TRBJ1-4,ASSYSGGIGEKLF
11,TRBV7-2,TRBJ2-7,ASSSTGTYEQY
13,TRBV5-1,TRBJ2-7,ASSFLAGEVYEQY
18,TRBV19,TRBJ2-1,ASSFRTSGGATVSYNEQF
13,TRBV6-2/TRBV6-3,TRBJ2-5,ASSYSNRVPETQY
13,TRBV5-6,TRBJ1-5,ASSSWGTNNQPQH
12,TRBV10-2,TRBJ1-5,ATKGQGGNQPQH
13,TRBV19,TRBJ1-2,ASSIHPGQGYGYT
12,TRBV7-2,TRBJ1-2,ASRQGSGVGGYT
11,TRBV3-1/TRBV3-2,TRBJ1-2,ASSQEPGPGYT
11,TRBV5-1,TRBJ1-1,ASSLWTGGEAF
11,TRBV2,TRBJ1-5,ASTTGGGQPQH
11,TRBV3-1/TRBV3-2,TRBJ1-2,ASSQGWQYGYT
12,TRBV3-1/TRBV3-2,TRBJ2-5,ASSQGAVKETQY
12,TRBV6-6,TRBJ2-7,ASSPNRGTYEQY
12,TRBV6-5,TRBJ1-4,ASRPDRVGEKLF
14,TRBV30,TRBJ2-1,ARSGGSVSSYNEQF
13,TRBV5-1,TRBJ2-3,ASSSLARLGDTQY
12,TRBV3-1/TRBV3-2,TRBJ2-5,ASSRSGGGETQY
12,TRBV6-5,TRBJ2-1,ASSYASSYNEQF
11,TRBV7-3,TRBJ1-1,ASSRQMNTEAF
13,TRBV5-4,TRBJ2-1,ASTSSGGQYNEQF
13,TRBV25-1,TRBJ1-5,ASSRGGGRDQPQH
12,TRBV4-1,TRBJ1-2,ASSHSDRLDGYT
12,TRBV6-1,TRBJ2-1,ASSERAGEGEQF
13,TRBV7-9,TRBJ2-5,ASSLVSGEKETQY
13,TRBV2,TRBJ2-2,ASRGTSGQTGELF
9,TRBV5-6,TRBJ1-2,ASSSRDLYT
13,TRBV15,TRBJ1-5,ATSRKQGPSRPQH
13,TRBV3-1/TRBV3-2,TRBJ2-7,ASSQDPSGGYEQY
12,TRBV5-8,TRBJ2-3,ASLGRGSTDTQY
11,TRBV12-3/TRBV12-4,TRBJ2-5,ASTKGAGETQY
11,TRBV19,TRBJ2-2,ASRRGGSGELF
12,TRBV4-1,TRBJ1-4,ASSQDGSREKLF
13,TRBV25-1,TRBJ1-1,ASSEDRTRNTEAF
12,TRBV29-1,TRBJ2-5,SVEEGARGETQY